Below are 25 T cell receptor beta chains sequenced from a single sample in a study of human thymus T cells. The assay was immunoSEQ multiplex PCR, and TCRdb's table has in-frame clones only and misses some. Of some 130,000 clones in the sample, 90% to 95% were seen once. Thymic material originated from resections removed in the course of corrective heart surgery. The sequenced sample consisted of thymus tissue. These receptors were obtained from a boy under two years old with a congenital heart defect but otherwise immunologically healthy.

The chain recombines TRBV28 with TRBJ2-2; no clear D. Trimming removed 3 bases from V and 2 bases from J, with 7 bases in between. Germline-derived CDR1 and CDR2 are MDHEN and SYDVKM. CDR3 length: 14 amino acids. The CDR3 DNA reads TGTGCCAGCAGTTTGGTCGTCAACACCGGGGAGCTGTTTTTT. Amino acids: CASSLVVNTGELFF.

Only one count was recorded for this clone. Here the CDR3 reads CASMNSNTGELFF. The CDR3 DNA follows: TGCGCCAGCATGAATTCGAACACCGGGGAGCTGTTTTTT. This sequence joins TRBV5-1 and TRBJ2-2; no clear D. V was pared by 6 bases and J by 0 bases, with 6 bases between. This CDR3 region has 13 residues. Per the germline V gene, CDR1 is SGHRS and CDR2 is YFSETQ.

The V and J genes are TRBV11-2 and TRBJ1-3; the D is unclear. CDR1 is SGHAT and CDR2 is FQNNGV in the germline V gene. The ends were cut back, 2 bases at V and 2 bases at J, with 13 bases in the middle. The CDR3 loop spans 16 amino acids. The CDR3 sequence: CASSLLPRPTGNTIYF. CDR3 DNA sequence: TGTGCCAGCAGCTTACTCCCTCGACCTACTGGAAACACCATATATTTT.

The V call is TRBV15, the J call TRBJ2-7; D is possibly TRBD1 or TRBD2 (6 bases each). Trimming stripped 5 bases from V and 0 bases from J, with 14 bases between. The CDR3 is 15 amino acids. CDR1 LNHNV and CDR2 YYDKDF come from the germline V gene (reference sequence). CDR3 region: CATSPRGVDSYEQYF. The CDR3 nucleotides are TGTGCCACCAGCCCTAGGGGGGTTGACTCCTACGAGCAGTACTTC. Full variable domain (remainder filled in from reference TRBV15 and TRBJ2-7): DAMVIQNPRYQVTQFGKPVTLSCSQTLNHNVMYWYQQKSSQAPKLLFHYYDKDFNNEADTPDNFQSRRPNTSFCFLDIRSPGLGDTAMYLCATSPRGVDSYEQYFGPGTRLTVT.

The chain combines TRBV15 with TRBJ1-3, with TRBD1 matching 9 bases. The V gene end was trimmed by 2 bases and the J gene end by 2 bases; junction bases not matched to a gene: 4. The CDR3 is 16 amino acids. Germline loops: CDR1 LNHNV, CDR2 YYDKDF (reference sequence). In nucleotides, the CDR3 is TGTGCCACCAGCAGACCGGGGACAGGGCCTGGAAACACCATATATTTT. It is translated as CATSRPGTGPGNTIYF. Filled out from reference TRBV15 and TRBJ1-3, the complete variable domain reads DAMVIQNPRYQVTQFGKPVTLSCSQTLNHNVMYWYQQKSSQAPKLLFHYYDKDFNNEADTPDNFQSRRPNTSFCFLDIRSPGLGDTAMYLCATSRPGTGPGNTIYFGEGSWLTVV.

The chain has TRBV2 and TRBJ2-7; D may be TRBD1 (5 bases). The CDR3 runs 13 residues. Per germline, CDR1 SNHLY and CDR2 FYNNEI. V lost 8 bases and J lost 3, with 14 bases in between. The CDR3 protein is CASRPGLGYEQYF. The CDR3 DNA sequence: TGTGCCAGCCGCCCAGGGTTGGGCTACGAGCAGTACTTC.

V gene TRBV28 combines with J gene TRBJ1-1, with D unresolved. V dropped 2 bases and J dropped 6 bases, with 13 bases sitting between them. The CDR3 contains 14 residues. The germline V gene has CDR1 MDHEN and CDR2 SYDVKM. Written as DNA, the CDR3 is TGTGCCAGCAGTTTACGCCTCGGGGTCCCTGAAGCTTTCTTT. It translates to CASSLRLGVPEAFF.

The chain uses TRBV19 and TRBJ1-1, with TRBD1 matching over 9 bases. The CDR3 runs 18 residues. V gave up 3 bases and J gave up 7 bases; unmatched junction bases: 18. Germline assignment: CDR1 LNHDA and CDR2 SQIVND (reference sequence). The CDR3 DNA is TGTGCCAGTAGTATTGCCGGGACAGGGCCACCCGCTTGTGGTGAAGCTTTCTTT. Its protein product is CASSIAGTGPPACGEAFF.

This clone was seen a single time. V gene TRBV27 combines with J gene TRBJ2-1; tentative D call: TRBD2 (7 bases). The germline gives CDR1 MNHEY, CDR2 SMNVEV (reference sequence). This CDR3 has 14 amino acids. Trimming removed 5 bases from V and 9 bases from J, with 17 bases in between. CDR3 protein: CASSKGGGGGEQFF. CDR3 coding DNA: TGTGCCAGCAGTAAAGGGGGGGGCGGCGGTGAGCAGTTCTTC.

V gene TRBV9 combines with J gene TRBJ2-7; weak D call: TRBD1 (5 bases). The CDR3 has 14 residues. Looked up from germline, CDR1 is SGDLS and CDR2 is YYNGEE. V lost 0 bases to trimming and J lost 5 bases, with 12 bases between them. The CDR3 coding sequence is TGTGCCAGCAGCGTAGGCAGGGCTTGGGACGAGCAGTACTTC. This codes for CASSVGRAWDEQYF.

This chain connects TRBV6-5 to TRBJ2-2; D uncertain. The V end lost 6 bases, the J end lost 6 bases, and 11 bases lay between the germline ends. CDR1 and CDR2 (germline): MNHEY, SVGAGI. CDR3 size: 13 residues. In DNA form, the CDR3 reads TGTGCCAGCAGGCCACTGGGCTCCGGGGAGCTGTTTTTT. This encodes CASRPLGSGELFF.

V is TRBV7-9 and J is TRBJ1-1, with a weak D call TRBD1 (5 bases). V lost 1 base and J lost 11, with 29 bases in between. The CDR3 has 18 residues. Germline assignment: CDR1 SEHNR and CDR2 FQNEAQ (reference sequence). The CDR3 spells CASSLDFCCGAGSDEAFF. The CDR3 DNA reads TGTGCCAGCAGCTTAGACTTCTGCTGCGGGGCGGGGAGCGATGAGGCTTTCTTT. Together with reference TRBV7-9 and TRBJ1-1, the CDR3 gives the full variable domain: DTGVSQNPRHKITKRGQNVTFRCDPISEHNRLYWYRQTLGQGPEFLTYFQNEAQLEKSRLLSDRFSAERPKGSFSTLEIQRTEQGDSAMYLCASSLDFCCGAGSDEAFFGQGTRLTVV.

The chain carries TRBV7-2 and TRBJ1-1; D uncertain. The CDR3 has 13 residues. Per germline, CDR1 SGHTA and CDR2 FQGNSA. Trimming removed 1 base from V and 4 bases from J, with 7 bases in between. DNA of the CDR3: TGTGCCAGCAGCTTAGAGGCTTCCACTGAAGCTTTCTTT. Its protein product is CASSLEASTEAFF.

CDR3 protein: CASSSPVRGAYEQYF. In DNA form, the CDR3 reads TGTGCCAGCAGCTCCCCGGTTCGGGGGGCCTACGAGCAGTACTTC. This rearrangement joins TRBV7-8 to TRBJ2-7; 7 bases are a match to TRBD2. The germline gives CDR1 SGHVS, CDR2 FQNEAQ. This CDR3 has 15 amino acids. V shed 4 bases and J 2 bases; nucleotides not matched to a gene: 8.

This chain joins TRBV9 and TRBJ2-3, with TRBD2 matching 8 bases. V lost 3 bases and J lost 4; bases outside the gene matches: 13. This CDR3 is 17 amino acids long. Germline CDR1 and CDR2: SGDLS and YYNGEE. For the CDR3, the DNA is TGTGCCAGCAGCGCCGGGACTAGGACCGACGGGCCAGATACGCAGTATTTT. Residues: CASSAGTRTDGPDTQYF.

In DNA, the CDR3 is TGCGCCAGCAGCCAACTGGGGGGGCGTCGGACCGGGGAGCTGTTTTTT. Translation gives CASSQLGGRRTGELFF. This chain joins TRBV4-1 and TRBJ2-2; possibly TRBD2 for D (7 bases). The CDR3 has 16 amino acids. Germline V gene data show CDR1 as MGHRA and CDR2 as YSYEKL. The V and J ends lost 2 bases and 5 bases respectively, with 15 bases between them.

The chain carries TRBV28 and TRBJ1-2; D call uncertain. Trimming stripped 3 bases from V and 5 bases from J, with 13 bases between. Germline values: CDR1 MDHEN, CDR2 SYDVKM. The CDR3 totals 14 residues. CDR3 in DNA: TGTGCCAGCAGTTTTGGCATCCGTCGTTATGGCTACACCTTC. Translating it yields CASSFGIRRYGYTF.

The J gene is TRBJ1-3, the V gene TRBV11-3; D is ambiguous. The ends were cut back, 0 bases at V and 0 bases at J, with 15 bases in the middle. The CDR3 runs to 18 residues. The V gene's germline CDR1 is SGHNT and CDR2 YENEEA. CDR3 bases: TGTGCCAGCAGCTTAGAGGGTCTTCCGACGGTCTCTGGAAACACCATATATTTT. The encoded protein is CASSLEGLPTVSGNTIYF.

V gene TRBV4-3 combines with J gene TRBJ2-5, with D hard to call. The V gene's germline CDR1 is LGHNA and CDR2 YSLEER. Between the trimmed V and J ends, which lost 0 bases and 3 bases, there was a span of 20 bases. This CDR3 spans 18 amino acids. CDR3 nucleotides: TGCGCCAGCAGCCAAGATCTGCGTGACGTCGGCCCCGAAGAGACCCAGTACTTC. This encodes CASSQDLRDVGPEETQYF.

In this sample, this clone turned up a few times. The chain links TRBV6-6 to TRBJ1-6; D is uncertain. Trimming left V 2 bases short and J 0 bases short, with 5 bases between. In germline, CDR1 is MNHNY, CDR2 SVGAGI (reference sequence). CDR3 size: 15 residues. Here the CDR3 DNA reads TGTGCCAGCAGTTACGGGAGCTCCTATAATTCACCCCTCCACTTT. Residues: CASSYGSSYNSPLHF.

The CDR3 DNA follows: TGTGCCAGCAGTTTAGGGCAGGGAGAAGCCTACGAGCAGTACTTC. It yields the protein CASSLGQGEAYEQYF. The chain joins TRBV28 to TRBJ2-7; D assignment may be TRBD1 or TRBD2 (5 bases each). V lost 2 bases, J lost 2 bases, and 13 bases lay in between. CDR3 length: 15 amino acids. Germline-derived CDR1 and CDR2 are MDHEN and SYDVKM. Full variable domain (rest looked up from reference TRBV28 and TRBJ2-7): DVKVTQSSRYLVKRTGEKVFLECVQDMDHENMFWYRQDPGLGLRLIYFSYDVKMKEKGDIPEGYSVSREKKERFSLILESASTNQTSMYLCASSLGQGEAYEQYFGPGTRLTVT.

The chain couples TRBV5-6 to TRBJ1-3, with D unclear. Trimming removed 4 bases at V and 7 bases at J, with 18 bases between. CDR1 is SGHDT and CDR2 is YYEEEE in the germline V gene. This CDR3 is 15 amino acids long. The CDR3 bases are TGTGCCAGCAGCCTAAATCGGGGAGCCAGGAACACCATATATTTT. Protein sequence: CASSLNRGARNTIYF.

The V call is TRBV4-2, the J call TRBJ2-2, with D tentatively TRBD2 (6 bases). This CDR3 has 18 residues. CDR1 is LGHNA and CDR2 is YNFKEQ in the germline V gene. The V gene lost 1 base and the J gene lost 4 bases, with 19 bases spanning the gap. This chain's CDR3 is CASSQVGPPGLLTGELFF. The CDR3 DNA is TGTGCCAGCAGCCAAGTGGGGCCTCCGGGACTCCTCACCGGGGAGCTGTTTTTT.

The rearrangement uses TRBV4-3 and TRBJ2-7; D is ambiguous. V lost 4 bases and J 6 bases, leaving 22 bases between the germline ends. Germline V gene sequence: CDR1 LGHNA, CDR2 YSLEER. CDR3 length equals 16 residues. CDR3 DNA sequence: TGCGCCAGCAGCCCGTCCGTTTACCCGCCGGGTCTCGAGCAGTACTTC. It encodes CASSPSVYPPGLEQYF.

The J gene is TRBJ1-1, the V gene TRBV7-2; D is perhaps TRBD1 (5 bases). Germline CDR1 SGHTA, CDR2 FQGNSA. The ends were cut back, 5 bases at V and 5 bases at J, with 18 bases in the middle. CDR3 length: 15 residues. The CDR3 protein is CASSPGGGGDTEAFF. In DNA form, the CDR3 reads TGTGCCAGCAGCCCTGGGGGGGGAGGAGATACTGAAGCTTTCTTT. Complete variable domain (other parts from reference TRBV7-2 and TRBJ1-1): GAGVSQSPSNKVTEKGKDVELRCDPISGHTALYWYRQSLGQGLEFLIYFQGNSAPDKSGLPSDRFSAERTGGSVSTLTIQRTQQEDSAVYLCASSPGGGGDTEAFFGQGTRLTVV.